These T cell receptor beta chains were read from a single sample in a study of blood T cell repertoires in COVID-19. Clones were read by immunoSEQ multiplex PCR, and TCRdb kept only the in-frame ones, dropping some. The data show under 300,000 clones, around 80% seen once. Input material: peripheral blood. The receptors shown here come from a woman aged 40 to 49 who had recovered from COVID-19. Each CDR3 is given with its conserved first and last residue. The D gene is left open where the match is weak. Only some rows state a clone size, as once, few, many or a class for expanded clones.

CDR3 length	V gene	D gene	clone size	J gene	CDR3 DNA	CDR3 protein
14	TRBV5-4	TRBD1	-	TRBJ2-7	TGTGCCAGCAGCTTGGCGGCAGGGGGCTACGAGCAGTACTTC	CASSLAAGGYEQYF
15	TRBV18	-	-	TRBJ1-5	TGTGCCAGCTCACCAGGAGGGGATAGCAATCAGCCCCAGCATTTT	CASSPGGDSNQPQHF
16	TRBV28	-	-	TRBJ2-1	TGTGCCAGCAGTGTAACCTCGGAGCCCTCCTACAATGAGCAGTTCTTC	CASSVTSEPSYNEQFF
14	TRBV6-5	-	-	TRBJ1-1	TGTGCCAGCAGTTATTTGCTCGGGAACACTGAAGCTTTCTTT	CASSYLLGNTEAFF
18	TRBV11-2	TRBD1	-	TRBJ1-2	TGTGCCAGCAGCTTAGATCGAAGGGGGCGCTTCACTGGCTATGGCTACACCTTC	CASSLDRRGRFTGYGYTF
13	TRBV30	-	once	TRBJ1-4	TGTGCCTGGAGCGTAGCAGGGCTCGAAAAACTGTTTTTT	CAWSVAGLEKLFF
17	TRBV6-6	-	-	TRBJ2-4	TGTGCCAGCAGTCCCCTTTTAGACCAGGGGGCCAAAAACATTCAGTACTTC	CASSPLLDQGAKNIQYF
15	TRBV3-1/TRBV3-2	TRBD1	-	TRBJ2-7	TGTGCCAGCAGCGGGCACGGGACAGGGGTCTACGAGCAGTACTTC	CASSGHGTGVYEQYF
16	TRBV9	TRBD2	-	TRBJ2-3	TGTGCCAGCAGCGGTACGACTAGCGGGGGTCGGGATACGCAGTATTTT	CASSGTTSGGRDTQYF
17	TRBV7-9	TRBD1	-	TRBJ1-3	TGTGCCAGCAGCTTCGGGTGGACAGGGTATGATGGAAACACCATATATTTT	CASSFGWTGYDGNTIYF
16	TRBV28	-	few	TRBJ1-6	TGTGCCAGCAGTTCCCAGGGGCCCCAGAATAATTCACCCCTCCACTTT	CASSSQGPQNNSPLHF
14	TRBV6-1	-	-	TRBJ1-1	TGTGCCAGCAGTGAAGCCACGGGGGGCACTGAAGCTTTCTTT	CASSEATGGTEAFF
17	TRBV9	-	-	TRBJ1-3	TGTGCCAGCAGCTTTTTTGTTGAGTTCCTGTTAACTAACACCATATATTTT	CASSFFVEFLLTNTIYF
16	TRBV5-1	TRBD1	-	TRBJ2-2	TGCGCCAGCAGCATGCTGGGACAGGGTGATTCCGGGGAGCTGTTTTTT	CASSMLGQGDSGELFF
14	TRBV9	TRBD1	-	TRBJ1-6	TGTGCCAGCAGTGACAGGGCGCATAATTCACCCCTCCACTTT	CASSDRAHNSPLHF
15	TRBV6-5	TRBD1	-	TRBJ1-3	TGTGCCAGCAGTCTGGGACAGGCCTCTGGAAACACCATATATTTT	CASSLGQASGNTIYF
17	TRBV4-3	-	-	TRBJ2-2	TGCGCCAGCAGCCAAGATCTTAGGAGTATATACACCGGGGAGCTGTTTTTT	CASSQDLRSIYTGELFF
14	TRBV7-8	TRBD2	-	TRBJ2-1	TGTGCCAGCAGCTTAGCGCGGGGGGCTATAGAGCAGTTCTTC	CASSLARGAIEQFF
15	TRBV19	-	-	TRBJ1-1	TGTGCCAGTAGTATCTACGGGGACTGGGACACTGAAGCTTTCTTT	CASSIYGDWDTEAFF
14	TRBV28	-	-	TRBJ1-4	TGTGCCAGCAGAAAGACGGGGTTTAATGAAAAACTGTTTTTT	CASRKTGFNEKLFF
15	TRBV19	TRBD1	-	TRBJ2-1	TGTGCCAGTAGTACCTCGACAGGGTCTGGCAATGAGCAGTTCTTC	CASSTSTGSGNEQFF
14	TRBV27	-	-	TRBJ1-5	TGTGCCAGCAGTTTATCCGAGGGTTACTGGCCCCAGCATTTT	CASSLSEGYWPQHF
13	TRBV7-2	-	once	TRBJ2-1	TGTGCCAGCAGCTTTGGCACCTACAATGAGCAGTTCTTC	CASSFGTYNEQFF
15	TRBV7-6	TRBD2	-	TRBJ2-3	TGTGCCAGCGTCGGGACTAGCGGGGGGGCTGGGACGCAGTATTTT	CASVGTSGGAGTQYF